A single sample is the source of the 21 T cell receptor beta chains below, sequenced in a study of blood T cell repertoires in COVID-19. Sequenced by immunoSEQ multiplex PCR; TCRdb stores in-frame clones only, minus some. The sample lists a few hundred thousand clones, about 85% seen once, with roughly 2% in the top ten. Sequences were obtained from peripheral blood. The receptors shown here come from a young man who had recovered from COVID-19.

The chain links TRBV24-1 to TRBJ2-6, with D uncertain. Trimming removed 7 bases from V and 0 bases from J, with 21 bases in between. The CDR3 covers 19 residues. CDR1 KGHDR and CDR2 SFDVKD come from the germline V gene. CDR3 residues: CATRSPRLSGTSGANVLTF. The CDR3 nucleotides are TGTGCCACCAGATCCCCGAGACTCTCTGGTACCTCTGGGGCCAACGTCCTGACTTTC.

This rearrangement joins TRBV7-2 to TRBJ2-1; D might be TRBD2 (7 bases). Germline CDR1 is SGHTA and CDR2 is FQGNSA. V lost 6 bases and J lost 7, with 22 bases in between. The CDR3 runs to 16 residues. The CDR3 DNA follows: TGTGCCAGCAGATCCCCTGGGGGGGGCCACGGGAATGAGCAGTTCTTC. Its translation is CASRSPGGGHGNEQFF.

The V gene is TRBV14, the J gene TRBJ1-2; D uncertain. Germline lookup yields CDR1 SGHDN and CDR2 FVKESK. V was cut by 0 bases and J by 5 bases, with 10 bases left in between. The CDR3 runs 14 residues. The CDR3 here is CASSQEGRSYGYTF. CDR3 nucleotides: TGTGCCAGCAGCCAAGAGGGCAGGTCTTATGGCTACACCTTC.

The CDR3 region is CASRQGPQETQYF. The CDR3 DNA reads TGTGCCAGCAGACAGGGTCCCCAAGAGACCCAGTACTTC. The chain joins TRBV2 to TRBJ2-5; D perhaps matches TRBD1 (6 bases). The germline V gene has CDR1 SNHLY and CDR2 FYNNEI. There are 13 residues in the CDR3. Trimming removed 6 bases at V and 1 base at J, with 9 bases between. Using reference TRBV2 and TRBJ2-5 for the parts outside the CDR3, the full variable domain is EPEVTQTPSHQVTQMGQEVILRCVPISNHLYFYWYRQILGQKVEFLVSFYNNEISEKSEIFDDQFSVERPDGSNFTLKIRSTKLEDSAMYFCASRQGPQETQYFGPGTRLLVL.

The V gene is TRBV18, the J gene TRBJ2-3, with TRBD1 matching 10 bases. The germline V gene has CDR1 KGHSH and CDR2 LQKENI. CDR3 length equals 17 residues. V was pared by 2 bases and J by 3 bases, with 8 bases of the junction left unmatched. The CDR3 DNA is TGTGCCAGCTCACCAAACATCCGGGACAGGGGTACAGATACGCAGTATTTT. This gives the protein CASSPNIRDRGTDTQYF.

J is TRBJ2-7 and V is TRBV12-5; possibly TRBD2 for D (5 bases). The CDR3 has 16 residues. Per germline, CDR1 LGHNT and CDR2 FRNRAP. V lost 0 bases to trimming and J lost 3 bases, with 15 bases between them. The CDR3 region is CASGLVRGIPVYEQYV. Written as DNA, the CDR3 is TGTGCTAGTGGTTTGGTCCGAGGGATTCCGGTCTACGAGCAGTACGTC.

The V gene is TRBV4-1, the J gene TRBJ1-2; no clear D gene. With 4 bases removed from V and 2 bases from J, the gap between germline ends came to 14 bases. CDR1 is MGHRA, CDR2 YSYEKL, per germline. The CDR3 covers 15 residues. CDR3: CASSPPLEENYGYTF. The CDR3 nucleotides read TGCGCCAGCAGCCCCCCTCTGGAGGAGAACTATGGCTACACCTTC.

The J gene is TRBJ1-1, the V gene TRBV10-2; D might be TRBD1 (5 bases). The germline CDR1 and CDR2 sequences are WSHSY and SAAADI. The CDR3 totals 14 residues. V was clipped by 10 bases and J by 5 bases, with 20 bases between them. DNA for the CDR3: TGCGCCACCTTCTGGGAGGGGATGGGGACTGAAGCTTTCTTT. Protein product: CATFWEGMGTEAFF.

The chain joins TRBV18 to TRBJ2-1; 7 bases are a match to TRBD1. CDR3 length equals 15 residues. CDR1 is KGHSH, CDR2 LQKENI, per germline. V shed 5 bases, J shed 0 bases, and the junction held 4 bases outside the gene matches. The CDR3 region is CASSTRQGSYNEQFF. The CDR3 region has the DNA TGTGCCAGCTCAACCCGACAGGGCTCCTACAATGAGCAGTTCTTC.

The chain is built from TRBV5-1 and TRBJ2-7, with 7 bases aligning to TRBD1. The CDR3 extends over 18 amino acids. Trimming took 1 base from V and 2 from J; bases not matched to a gene: 15. From germline, CDR1 is SGHRS and CDR2 YFSETQ. In DNA form, the CDR3 reads TGCGCCAGCAGCTTGTATAGACCGGGACAGCCCTGGGCCTACGAGCAGTACTTC. This sequence encodes CASSLYRPGQPWAYEQYF.

The chain uses TRBV5-6 and TRBJ2-7; the D gene is possibly TRBD2 (7 bases). CDR3 size: 15 residues. From germline, CDR1 is SGHDT and CDR2 YYEEEE. Trimming removed 0 bases at V and 6 bases at J, with 16 bases between. This CDR3 is CASSLAGGSGSEQYF. CDR3 nucleotides: TGTGCCAGCAGCTTGGCGGGGGGCAGCGGTAGCGAGCAGTACTTC.

The chain links TRBV5-4 to TRBJ1-2; D gene unclear. This CDR3 is built from 14 residues. Trimming removed 6 bases from V and 4 bases from J, with 16 bases in between. Per germline, CDR1 SGHNT and CDR2 YYREEE (reference sequence). CDR3 bases: TGTGCCAGCACCGAATCAACAGAGACCTATGGCTACACCTTC. Translated: CASTESTETYGYTF. The full variable domain, its missing parts supplied by reference TRBV5-4 and TRBJ1-2, is ETGVTQSPTHLIKTRGQQVTLRCSSQSGHNTVSWYQQALGQGPQFIFQYYREEENGRGNFPPRFSGLQFPNYSSELNVNALELDDSALYLCASTESTETYGYTFGSGTRLTVV.

The chain links TRBV4-2 to TRBJ2-3; possibly TRBD2 for D (7 bases). The CDR3 extends over 17 amino acids. V shed 0 bases and J shed 4 bases, with 17 bases lying between them. Germline lookup yields CDR1 LGHNA and CDR2 YNFKEQ. CDR3 residues: CASSQDLGGGPADTQYF. For the CDR3, the DNA is TGTGCCAGCAGCCAAGACTTAGGGGGGGGGCCCGCAGATACGCAGTATTTT.

The chain recombines TRBV7-2 with TRBJ2-3; 9 bases agree with TRBD1. V lost 4 bases and J lost 5; bases outside the gene matches: 7. The CDR3 has 15 amino acids. CDR1 SGHTA and CDR2 FQGNSA come from the germline V gene. Written as DNA, the CDR3 is TGTGCCAGCAGCTCCCCGGGACAGGGACGAGATACGCAGTATTTT. Translating it yields CASSSPGQGRDTQYF.

The V gene is TRBV3-1 (or the pseudogene TRBV3-2), the J gene TRBJ1-2, with 7 bases fitting TRBD1. The CDR3 is 15 residues long. The V gene end was trimmed by 4 bases and the J gene end by 8 bases; junction bases not matched to a gene: 13. Germline loops: CDR1 LGHDT, CDR2 YNNKEL (reference sequence). The CDR3 nucleotides are TGTGCCAGCAGCCTTCAAGTGGACAGGAGGGAGGGCTACACCTTC. Protein sequence: CASSLQVDRREGYTF.

V gene TRBV9 combines with J gene TRBJ2-3; tentative D call: TRBD2 (6 bases). The V end was cut by 1 base, the J end by 4 bases, with 16 bases between. The germline V gene has CDR1 SGDLS and CDR2 YYNGEE. This CDR3 has 16 amino acids. CDR3 residues: CASSVQGAGRADTQYF. CDR3 nucleotides: TGTGCCAGCAGCGTACAAGGGGCGGGGCGGGCAGATACGCAGTATTTT.

The V gene is TRBV5-1, the J gene TRBJ1-2; unclear D gene. Germline values: CDR1 SGHRS, CDR2 YFSETQ. Trimming took 0 bases from V and 8 from J, leaving 23 bases between them. The CDR3 contains 17 residues. CDR3 in DNA: TGCGCCAGCAGCTTGGCCGTGGCAGGTTTGAATCGTGGGGGCTACACCTTC. Its translation: CASSLAVAGLNRGGYTF.

The chain links TRBV28 to TRBJ1-1, with D unresolved. V lost 3 bases and J lost 0, with 5 bases in between. Per the germline V gene, CDR1 is MDHEN and CDR2 is SYDVKM. CDR3 length: 13 amino acids. CDR3 sequence reads: CASSFGLNTEAFF. In nucleotides, the CDR3 is TGTGCCAGCAGTTTTGGCCTGAACACTGAAGCTTTCTTT.

This chain uses TRBV5-4 with TRBJ1-4, with 9 nucleotides matching TRBD1. The CDR3 consists of 17 residues. V lost 3 bases, J lost 1 base, and 7 bases stayed unmatched. Germline CDR1 SGHNT, CDR2 YYREEE (reference sequence). This CDR3 is CASSSGQGVGTNEKLFF. The CDR3 DNA is TGTGCCAGCAGCTCGGGACAGGGCGTTGGAACTAATGAAAAACTGTTTTTT.

This clone has just one count. The V call is TRBV7-9, the J call TRBJ1-6; 7 nucleotides agree with TRBD1. This CDR3 has 17 residues. Germline CDR1 reads SEHNR; CDR2 reads FQNEAQ (reference sequence). Trimming took 4 bases from V and 10 from J; bases not matched to a gene: 16. The CDR3 loop reads CASSSPQQGLLRSPLHF. In DNA, the CDR3 is TGTGCCAGCAGCTCGCCCCAACAGGGGCTTCTAAGATCACCCCTCCACTTT.

The CDR3, as DNA: TGCAGCGCGAACCCCACAGGGACCGGGGAGCTGTTTTTT. Protein: CSANPTGTGELFF. The rearrangement joins TRBV29-1 to TRBJ2-2; perhaps TRBD1 as D (6 bases). The CDR3 consists of 13 residues. Trimming took off 7 bases at V and 5 bases at J, with 14 bases between the two ends. The germline gives CDR1 SQVTM, CDR2 ANQGSEA.